This TCR beta chain emerged from a study of identical twins. Overall study results and limits: Possibly, invariant MAIT and iNKT cells partly confounded zero-insertion analyses. Weaker excess twin sharing was seen among beta out-of-frame sequences. The study found excess low generation probability among twin-shared out-of-frame alpha sequences.

Only healthy Caucasians were enrolled as donors. V was pared by 3 bases and J by 1 base, with 9 bases between. The CDR3 loop spans 14 amino acids. This clonotype was observed a handful of times. Its antigen is as yet unknown. MiXCR was run by TCRdb on the 5' RACE reads, yielding one entry per CDR3 protein. Of roughly 230,000 distinct CDR3 sequences in the sample, around 8.3% were seen once. In addition, the sample was reused for a study of yellow fever vaccine responses in identical twins.

This chain joins TRBV12-3 or TRBV12-4 and TRBJ1-1; a weak D match, TRBD1 (6 bases). The sequence was obtained from a woman between 18 and 29 years old in good health. The sequencing sample was made of CD8+ T cells sorted from blood. As DNA, the CDR3 is TGTGCCAGCAGTTTTGGGGGCACGAACACTGAAGCTTTCTTT. Translated: CASSFGGTNTEAFF.